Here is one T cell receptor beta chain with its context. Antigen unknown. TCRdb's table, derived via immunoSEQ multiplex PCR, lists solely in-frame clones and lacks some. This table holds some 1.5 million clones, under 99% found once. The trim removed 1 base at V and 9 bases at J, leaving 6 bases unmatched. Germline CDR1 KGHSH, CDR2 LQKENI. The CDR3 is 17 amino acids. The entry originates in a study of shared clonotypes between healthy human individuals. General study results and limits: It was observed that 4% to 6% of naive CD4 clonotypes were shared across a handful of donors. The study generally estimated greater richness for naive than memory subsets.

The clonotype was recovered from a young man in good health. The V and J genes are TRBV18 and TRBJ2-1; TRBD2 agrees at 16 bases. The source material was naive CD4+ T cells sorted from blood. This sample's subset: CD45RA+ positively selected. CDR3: CASSPQAGTSGRVEQFF. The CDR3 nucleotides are TGTGCCAGCTCACCACAGGCGGGGACTAGCGGGAGGGTTGAGCAGTTCTTC.